Listed here are 4 T cell receptor beta chains from one sample, sequenced in a study of shared clonotypes between healthy human individuals. Generated by immunoSEQ multiplex PCR, the TCRdb table keeps only in-frame clones and is missing some. The sample yields approximately 1,000,000 clones, approximately 80% seen once. Input material: memory CD4+ T cells from PBMCs. Subset here: CD45RA-negative fraction. These receptors all come from a man between 18 and 29 years old in good health. Some clones in this sample may be carry-over from other donors' samples.

This chain joins TRBV14 and TRBJ2-1, with D perhaps matching TRBD1 (6 bases). V lost 4 bases and J lost 12, with 16 bases in between. Germline V CDR1 and CDR2: SGHDN, FVKESK. This CDR3 region has 13 residues. The CDR3 DNA is TGTGCCAGCAGCCGGCAAAACAGGGTGGGGCAGTTCTTC. This sequence encodes CASSRQNRVGQFF. Based on the CDR3 plus reference TRBV14 and TRBJ2-1, the full variable domain is EAGVTQFPSHSVIEKGQTVTLRCDPISGHDNLYWYRRVMGKEIKFLLHFVKESKQDESGMPNNRFLAERTGGTYSTLKVQPAELEDSGVYFCASSRQNRVGQFFGPGTRLTVL.

This clone has more than one count but fewer than ten. Distinct nucleotide sequences in the sample also encode this CDR3. This chain's CDR3 is CASSVRGTEAFF. CDR3 bases: TGTGCCAGCAGTGTTCGGGGTACTGAAGCTTTCTTT. The chain employs TRBV2 and TRBJ1-1; D gene ambiguous. This CDR3 comprises 12 residues. V was trimmed by 4 bases and J by 5 bases, leaving 8 bases between them. Germline V gene lookup returns CDR1 SNHLY and CDR2 FYNNEI.

This chain joins TRBV6-1 and TRBJ1-2; D gene ambiguous. Germline CDR1 reads MNHNS; CDR2 reads SASEGT. The CDR3 is 13 amino acids. Between the trimmed V and J ends, which lost 0 bases and 6 bases, there was a span of 8 bases. The CDR3 reads CASSEAGLNGYTF. The CDR3 coding sequence is TGTGCCAGCAGTGAAGCCGGGCTAAATGGCTACACCTTC.

The V call is TRBV21-1, the J call TRBJ2-1; TRBD2 is the table's D call and was not checked against the DNA. TRBV21-1 is termed a pseudogene. The CDR3 spans 16 residues. DNA for the CDR3: TGTGCCAGCGCCTTTACCGGGACTAGCGGGTACAATGAGCAGTTCTTC. Residues: CASAFTGTSGYNEQFF.